The clone carrying this T cell receptor (beta chain) was seen a single time. This may be a read error: a much more frequent sequence differs by one nucleotide. The sample originates from a study of tumor-infiltrating lymphocytes in primary liver carcinoma. Study-wide background: Cases comprised patients with primary liver carcinoma who received surgical resection.

Researchers drew blood RNA from unsorted whole blood and extracted germline DNA as well. Approximately 4 milliliters of peripheral blood were drawn preoperatively. From about 490 ng of total RNA, TCR beta-specific cDNA was reverse-transcribed using a constant-region primer. Employing slightly modified ARM-PCR, three nested multiplex PCR rounds were run, and these gave rise to the TCR beta libraries. TRBV1-TRBV30 forward and Cbeta reverse primers drove the first two roughly 10-cycle rounds. Using its own MiXCR run on the multiplex PCR reads, TCRdb lists one record per CDR3 protein. Among approximately 330,000 distinct CDR3 sequences listed, less than 65% were seen once. Germline CDR1 is MNHEY and CDR2 is SVGEGT. The CDR3 is made up of 13 amino acids.

This TCR was sampled from a middle-aged man with primary liver carcinoma and hepatitis B virus infection. This rearrangement joins TRBV6-2 or TRBV6-3 to TRBJ2-1, with a tentative D call TRBD2 (7 bases). The sequenced sample consisted of peripheral blood. CDR3 loop: CTSVEGGADEQFF. The CDR3 DNA follows: TGTACCAGCGTGGAGGGGGGGGCCGATGAGCAGTTCTTC.